The 20 T cell receptor beta chains below come from one sample, sequenced in a study of low-dose radiotherapy and immunotherapy resistance in tumors. Primers used for first-strand cDNA, a TRAV- and TRBV-specific set, covered both alpha and beta chains. Over approximately 20 PCR cycles, TCRs were amplified from a constant-region primer and V-primer adapter. TCRdb itself ran the reads through MiXCR, one entry per CDR3 protein. Here the sample spans roughly 56,000 distinct CDR3 sequences, 23% being singletons. Specified time point: after trial treatment. Indicated treatment: LDRT plus nivolumab, ipilimumab, low-dose cyclophosphamide and aspirin (RACIN trial). Sample: PBMCs, taken after low-dose radiotherapy plus immunotherapy. These TCRs come from a male donor with prostate cancer.

This clonotype was counted at least ten times. At one end the junction does not follow the germline gene, possibly because of a read error. The J gene is TRBJ1-2, the V gene TRBV12-3 or TRBV12-4; 7 nucleotides match TRBD1. The CDR3 contains 14 residues. DNA of the CDR3: TGCGCCAGCAGCTTGGGGACAGCTAACTATGGCTACACCTTC. Protein product: CASSLGTANYGYTF.

Only a few counts were recorded for this clonotype. The V and J genes are TRBV2 and TRBJ2-3, with 7 nucleotides matching TRBD1. Germline V gene data show CDR1 as SNHLY and CDR2 as FYNNEI. This CDR3 comprises 14 residues. The V and J ends lost 8 bases and 2 bases, in that order; junction bases with no gene match: 7. The CDR3 DNA sequence: TGTGCCAGCCGATGGGACAGAGTCACAGATACGCAGTATTTT. The encoded protein is CASRWDRVTDTQYF.

The table lists this clonotype with a few counts. It is unclear where the CDR3 begins or ends on the DNA, so no DNA is shown, and the CDR3 is as TCRdb lists it. This rearrangement joins TRBV10-3 to TRBJ1-3. The germline V gene has CDR1 ENHRY and CDR2 SYGVKD. Termini included, the CDR3 measures 14 amino acids. This CDR3 is CAIGYSSGNTIYFF.

The sample holds many counts of this clonotype. The V gene is TRBV5-1, the J gene TRBJ1-2, with unresolved D. Germline V gene sequence: CDR1 SGHRS, CDR2 YFSETQ. V was cut by 3 bases and J by 6 bases, with 6 bases left in between. This CDR3 has 11 residues. The DNA of the CDR3 is TGCGCCAGCAGCTACTTAGATGGCTACACCTTC. Amino acids: CASSYLDGYTF.

On this clonotype: Given a far larger clone just one base away, this is likely a sequencing read error. The chain employs TRBV5-1 and TRBJ2-1, with 7 bases lining up with TRBD1. Per the germline V gene, CDR1 is SGHRS and CDR2 is YFSETQ. The trim removed 5 bases at V and 10 bases at J, leaving 15 bases unmatched. CDR3 length: 15 amino acids. The CDR3 bases are TGCGCCAGCAGGTTCGGGACAGCCCTCTCCTACGAGCAGTTCTTC. It specifies CASRFGTALSYEQFF.

This clonotype was seen at least ten times. The V gene is TRBV30, the J gene TRBJ1-2, with D perhaps matching TRBD1 (6 bases). Trimming stripped 5 bases from V and 0 bases from J, with 13 bases between. Germline lookup yields CDR1 GTSNPN and CDR2 SVGIG (reference sequence). The CDR3 is 14 amino acids. CDR3 sequence reads: CAWARQAANYGYTF. The CDR3 DNA reads TGTGCCTGGGCCCGACAGGCCGCTAACTATGGCTACACCTTC.

At least ten counts were recorded for this clonotype. J is TRBJ1-2 and V is TRBV18; 10 bases align to TRBD1. Germline V CDR1 and CDR2: KGHSH, LQKENI. This CDR3 comprises 21 residues. J lost 0 bases, V lost 1 base, and 17 bases had no gene match. CDR3 coding DNA: TGTGCCAGCTCACCACTAGGTCCCGGGACAGGGGATCTTGTTCCTAACTATGGCTACACCTTC. Translating it yields CASSPLGPGTGDLVPNYGYTF.

This clonotype has only a few counts. With a far larger clone one base away, a read error is the likely cause. V gene TRBV9 combines with J gene TRBJ2-1; TRBD1 or TRBD2 may be the D gene (6 bases each). CDR3 length equals 13 residues. Germline CDR1 and CDR2: SGDLS and YYNGEE. V was clipped by 2 bases and J by 10 bases, with 13 bases between them. Here the CDR3 reads CASSVPGAKEQFF. The CDR3 DNA reads as TGTGCCAGCAGCGTCCCGGGGGCTAAGGAGCAGTTCTTC.

This clonotype has a count of ten or more. This CDR3 reads CASSYRGIGYGYTF. CDR3 nucleotide sequence: TGTGCCAGCAGTTACAGGGGAATTGGCTATGGCTACACCTTC. The rearrangement joins TRBV6-5 to TRBJ1-2; D possibly corresponds to TRBD1 (5 bases). This CDR3 spans 14 amino acids. V was shortened by 2 bases and J by 4 bases, with 11 bases between the two germline ends. CDR1 MNHEY and CDR2 SVGAGI come from the germline V gene.

This clonotype is a singleton in its sample. The chain recombines TRBV6-4 with TRBJ2-2; the match to TRBD2 covers 13 bases. From germline, CDR1 is MRHNA and CDR2 SNTAGT. The CDR3 runs to 16 residues. Trimming removed 5 bases from V and 5 bases from J; junction bases left unmatched: 5. This CDR3 reads CASSHGLAGATGELFF. CDR3 bases: TGTGCCAGCAGTCATGGACTAGCGGGAGCTACCGGGGAGCTGTTTTTT.

A note on this clonotype: This could be a read error, since a much larger clone is one nucleotide away. This chain uses TRBV4-1 with TRBJ2-1, with TRBD1 matching 9 bases. J gave up 10 bases and V 1 base, and 5 bases lay outside the gene matches. Germline CDR1 reads MGHRA; CDR2 reads YSYEKL. The CDR3 runs 14 residues. CDR3 region: CASSQGTGVYEQFF. The CDR3 DNA sequence: TGCGCCAGCAGCCAAGGGACAGGGGTTTACGAGCAGTTCTTC.

About this clonotype itself: This sequence is one base from a far larger clone and is likely a read error. The chain employs TRBV7-2 and TRBJ2-1; weak D call: TRBD2 (6 bases). The CDR3 loop spans 14 amino acids. The V gene's germline CDR1 is SGHTA and CDR2 FQGNSA. Trimming shortened V by 8 bases and J by 13 bases, and 24 bases separated the two germline ends. This chain's CDR3 is CASGRSVVEETQFF. CDR3 bases: TGTGCCAGCGGGAGGTCCGTCGTCGAAGAGACCCAGTTCTTC.

This clonotype has a count of ten or more. The genes are TRBV28 and TRBJ1-1; the D gene is possibly TRBD1 (6 bases). Germline V gives CDR1 MDHEN, CDR2 SYDVKM. The CDR3 length is 11 residues. The V end lost 10 bases, the J end lost 1 base, and 7 bases lay between the germline ends. For the CDR3, the DNA is TGTGCCAAGGGGGAGAACACTGAAGCTTTCTTT. It translates to CAKGENTEAFF.

This clonotype appeared many times. V gene TRBV7-2 combines with J gene TRBJ1-1, with D maybe TRBD1 (5 bases). This CDR3 spans 14 amino acids. V dropped 5 bases and J dropped 1 base, with 11 bases sitting between them. Germline V gene sequence: CDR1 SGHTA, CDR2 FQGNSA. CDR3 DNA sequence: TGTGCCAGCAGCCACGCGGGGCCGAACACTGAAGCTTTCTTT. This encodes CASSHAGPNTEAFF.

This clonotype has more than one count but fewer than ten. V gene TRBV7-8 combines with J gene TRBJ2-3; D is possibly TRBD1 or TRBD2 (5 bases each). Germline lookup yields CDR1 SGHVS and CDR2 FQNEAQ. The ends were cut back, 3 bases at V and 0 bases at J, with 16 bases in the middle. This CDR3 comprises 17 residues. The CDR3 region has the DNA TGTGCCAGCAGCTTCATCGCCGGGACGACTAGCACAGATACGCAGTATTTT. Amino acids: CASSFIAGTTSTDTQYF.

This clonotype has at least ten counts. The V gene is TRBV4-1, the J gene TRBJ2-1; the match to TRBD1 covers 11 bases. Germline CDR1 reads MGHRA; CDR2 reads YSYEKL. The CDR3 is 14 amino acids. J lost 9 bases, V lost 6 bases, and 7 bases had no gene match. CDR3 sequence reads: CASSPGQGAAEQFF. CDR3 sequence (DNA): TGCGCCAGCAGTCCCGGACAGGGGGCGGCTGAGCAGTTCTTC.

A few counts support this clonotype. V gene TRBV2 combines with J gene TRBJ2-1; possible D gene TRBD1, 7 bases. Between the trimmed V and J ends, which lost 7 bases and 8 bases, there was a span of 21 bases. Germline-derived CDR1 and CDR2 are SNHLY and FYNNEI. The CDR3 consists of 15 residues. CDR3 in DNA: TGTGCCAGCAAGCCGAGAAACAGGGGAGGCGATGAGCAGTTCTTC. The encoded protein is CASKPRNRGGDEQFF. The full variable domain, its missing parts supplied by reference TRBV2 and TRBJ2-1, is EPEVTQTPSHQVTQMGQEVILRCVPISNHLYFYWYRQILGQKVEFLVSFYNNEISEKSEIFDDQFSVERPDGSNFTLKIRSTKLEDSAMYFCASKPRNRGGDEQFFGPGTRLTVL.

This clonotype occurred many times. The chain recombines TRBV29-1 with TRBJ2-7, with D perhaps TRBD1 or TRBD2 (6 bases each). CDR1 and CDR2 (germline): SQVTM, ANQGSEA. Trimming cost V 7 bases and J 5 bases, with 21 bases left between them. This CDR3 is built from 14 residues. The CDR3 DNA is TGCAGCGCGCGGGACCCCGACAGGTTCCACGAGCAGTACTTC. It codes for CSARDPDRFHEQYF.

There are many counts of this clonotype. This chain connects TRBV5-1 to TRBJ1-1, with a tentative D call TRBD1 (6 bases). Germline V CDR1 and CDR2: SGHRS, YFSETQ. The germline V and J ends were trimmed by 0 bases and 0 bases, with 12 bases remaining between them. The CDR3 is made up of 16 amino acids. The CDR3 loop reads CASSLGAGTMNTEAFF. CDR3 sequence (DNA): TGCGCCAGCAGCTTGGGCGCCGGGACAATGAACACTGAAGCTTTCTTT.

This clonotype was detected ten times or more. The V call is TRBV6-5, the J call TRBJ1-6, with D possibly TRBD1 on 6 matching bases. This CDR3 spans 15 amino acids. With 5 bases removed from V and 2 bases from J, the gap between germline ends came to 10 bases. Germline CDR1 and CDR2: MNHEY and SVGAGI. CDR3 bases: TGTGCCAGCAGTGCAGGGGAAGCCTATAATTCACCCCTCCACTTT. The encoded protein is CASSAGEAYNSPLHF.